This section outlines one TCR beta chain sequence together with its context. This CDR3 contains 13 residues. Germline CDR1 is GTSNPN and CDR2 is SVGIG (reference sequence). Between the trimmed V and J ends, which lost 3 bases and 1 base, there was a span of 6 bases. The record originates from a study of T cell changes during pregnancy in multiple sclerosis. Clones were sequenced by immunoSEQ multiplex PCR, and TCRdb holds only the in-frame ones, with some missing. The table has 42,000 or so clones, about 85% seen once; the top ten hold 0.75% to 1%. The receptor was isolated from a female donor with multiple sclerosis, enrolled in a pregnancy study. V usage is TRBV30 and J usage is TRBJ1-4, with D perhaps matching TRBD1 (5 bases). The sample was CD4+ T cells from peripheral blood mononuclear cells, taken after pregnancy. CDR3 amino acids: CAWRGGTNEKLFF. The CDR3 DNA follows: TGTGCCTGGAGGGGGGGAACTAATGAAAAACTGTTTTTT.